These 21 T cell receptor beta chains came from one sample sequenced in a study of T cell responses to AZD1222 COVID-19 vaccine. The method was immunoSEQ multiplex PCR; TCRdb's version includes in-frame clones alone and lacks a portion of them. The data show fewer than 180,000 clones, roughly 90% seen once. The material sequenced was peripheral blood, taken 28 days after the second AZD1222 dose. These receptors were collected from an adult who received the AZD1222 COVID-19 vaccine.

This chain connects TRBV30 to TRBJ2-2; D unresolved. CDR1 is GTSNPN, CDR2 SVGIG, per germline (reference sequence). Trimming removed 0 bases from V and 2 bases from J, with 1 base in between. The CDR3 contains 12 residues. CDR3 sequence (DNA): TGTGCCTGGAGTGTAAACACCGGGGAGCTGTTTTTT. Amino acid sequence: CAWSVNTGELFF. Supplemented by reference TRBV30 and TRBJ2-2, the full variable domain reads SQTIHQWPATLVQPVGSPLSLECTVEGTSNPNLYWYRQAAGRGLQLLFYSVGIGQISSEVPQNLSASRPQDRQFILSSKKLLLSDSGFYLCAWSVNTGELFFGEGSRLTVL.

This clone was detected only once. Within the sample, other DNA sequences also encode this same CDR3. The J gene is TRBJ2-3, the V gene TRBV29-1; D is unclear. Trimming took 4 bases from V and 2 from J, leaving 7 bases between them. The CDR3 consists of 12 residues. Germline lookup yields CDR1 SQVTM and CDR2 ANQGSEA. CDR3 DNA sequence: TGCAGCGTTGTCAGAGACACAGATACGCAGTATTTT. Protein sequence: CSVVRDTDTQYF.

The gene calls are TRBV20-1 and TRBJ2-3, with TRBD2 matching over 13 bases. Looked up from germline, CDR1 is DFQATT and CDR2 is SNEGSKA (reference sequence). This CDR3 contains 17 residues. Losses at the gene ends were 3 bases for V and 2 bases for J; bases not matched to a gene: 8. This chain's CDR3 is CSASGGTSGTNTDTQYF. As DNA, the CDR3 is TGCAGTGCTAGTGGGGGGACTAGCGGGACTAACACAGATACGCAGTATTTT.

The gene calls are TRBV28 and TRBJ2-7; unclear D gene. The CDR3 is 18 amino acids. The V end was cut by 2 bases, the J end by 0 bases, with 20 bases between. CDR1 is MDHEN and CDR2 is SYDVKM in the germline V gene. The CDR3 here is CASSLNRLGRPNSYEQYF. Written as DNA, the CDR3 is TGTGCCAGCAGTTTAAACCGCCTAGGACGGCCTAACTCCTACGAGCAGTACTTC.

V gene TRBV5-1 combines with J gene TRBJ1-2; TRBD1 agrees at 10 bases. J was trimmed by 6 bases and V by 0 bases; bases with no gene match: 2. This CDR3 has 14 amino acids. From germline, CDR1 is SGHRS and CDR2 YFSETQ. The CDR3 reads CASSLGDRGHGYTF. As DNA, the CDR3 is TGCGCCAGCAGCTTGGGGGACAGGGGCCATGGCTACACCTTC.

The V and J genes are TRBV29-1 and TRBJ2-5; weak D call: TRBD1 (6 bases). Germline loops: CDR1 SQVTM, CDR2 ANQGSEA. The CDR3 extends over 14 amino acids. V gave up 1 base and J gave up 5 bases, with 14 bases separating them. In DNA form, the CDR3 reads TGCAGCGTTGAAGGGGGCAGGGGCGGGGAGACCCAGTACTTC. This gives the protein CSVEGGRGGETQYF. The full variable domain, completed using reference TRBV29-1 and TRBJ2-5, is SAVISQKPSRDICQRGTSLTIQCQVDSQVTMMFWYRQQPGQSLTLIATANQGSEATYESGFVIDKFPISRPNLTFSTLTVSNMSPEDSSIYLCSVEGGRGGETQYFGPGTRLLVL.

The gene calls are TRBV5-6 and TRBJ2-2; D is unresolved. The V end lost 1 base, the J end lost 8 bases, and 12 bases lay between the germline ends. The CDR3 totals 14 residues. The germline V gene has CDR1 SGHDT and CDR2 YYEEEE. The CDR3 here is CASSLFSPPGELFF. The CDR3 bases are TGTGCCAGCAGCTTGTTCTCGCCTCCAGGGGAGCTGTTTTTT.

The rearrangement links TRBV21-1 to TRBJ2-1; the table's D call TRBD2 went unverified against the DNA. TRBV21-1 is given as a pseudogene. The CDR3 sequence is 16 residues long. The CDR3 here is CASSKGGSGGPNEQFF. The CDR3 nucleotides read TGTGCCAGCAGCAAAGGTGGTAGCGGGGGACCCAATGAGCAGTTCTTC.

The chain employs TRBV15 and TRBJ1-5; 7 positions agree with TRBD1. Trimming removed 3 bases from V and 2 bases from J; junction bases left unmatched: 7. Germline V lookup: CDR1 LNHNV, CDR2 YYDKDF (reference sequence). CDR3 length: 16 amino acids. The CDR3 loop is CATSRPRQGGNQPQHF. CDR3 nucleotide sequence: TGTGCCACCAGCAGGCCACGACAGGGTGGCAATCAGCCCCAGCATTTT.

The genes are TRBV6-2 or TRBV6-3 and TRBJ1-2, with D unresolved. There are 13 residues in the CDR3. From germline, CDR1 is MNHEY and CDR2 SVGEGT. V lost 5 bases and J lost 4, with 11 bases in between. The CDR3 bases are TGTGCCAGCAGTCGGAGGGCAACCTATGGCTACACCTTC. Translated: CASSRRATYGYTF.

This clone was counted between two and nine times. The chain recombines TRBV27 with TRBJ1-5; 8 nucleotides align to TRBD1. This CDR3 has 17 residues. From germline, CDR1 is MNHEY and CDR2 SMNVEV (reference sequence). V lost 5 bases, J lost 9 bases, and 18 bases stayed unmatched. For the CDR3, the DNA is TGTGCCAGCAGTGGCCGCACGGGACAGGCTCCGGATGGGCCCCAGCATTTT. Its translation is CASSGRTGQAPDGPQHF.

The genes are TRBV2 and TRBJ1-1, with D possibly TRBD1 on 5 matching bases. Trimming pared 10 bases from V and 0 bases from J, leaving 21 bases between. Germline V gives CDR1 SNHLY, CDR2 FYNNEI. The CDR3 loop spans 16 amino acids. CDR3 sequence reads: CAIPAVDITMNTEAFF. The CDR3, as DNA: TGTGCCATCCCCGCCGTGGACATAACTATGAACACTGAAGCTTTCTTT. The whole variable domain, remainder taken from reference TRBV2 and TRBJ1-1, is EPEVTQTPSHQVTQMGQEVILRCVPISNHLYFYWYRQILGQKVEFLVSFYNNEISEKSEIFDDQFSVERPDGSNFTLKIRSTKLEDSAMYFCAIPAVDITMNTEAFFGQGTRLTVV.

The chain recombines TRBV28 with TRBJ1-2; 11 bases map to TRBD1. The germline CDR1 and CDR2 sequences are MDHEN and SYDVKM. The CDR3 length is 14 residues. V lost 3 bases, J lost 3 bases, and 0 bases stayed unmatched. Here the CDR3 DNA reads TGTGCCAGCAGTTTGGGACAGGGGGACTATGGCTACACCTTC. It encodes CASSLGQGDYGYTF.

The chain uses TRBV27 and TRBJ1-4; D gene uncertain. The CDR3 consists of 15 residues. V was pared by 5 bases and J by 7 bases, with 17 bases between. Germline loops: CDR1 MNHEY, CDR2 SMNVEV (reference sequence). CDR3: CASSTIGSLGEKLFF. The CDR3, as DNA: TGTGCCAGCAGTACCATAGGGAGTCTGGGTGAAAAACTGTTTTTT.

This chain joins TRBV7-2 and TRBJ1-1; D call uncertain. The CDR3 contains 13 residues. V was clipped by 6 bases and J by 0 bases, with 8 bases between them. The V gene's germline CDR1 is SGHTA and CDR2 FQGNSA. CDR3 protein: CASSSDMNTEAFF. CDR3 nucleotide sequence: TGTGCCAGCAGTTCCGACATGAACACTGAAGCTTTCTTT.

The chain is built from TRBV11-2 and TRBJ1-3; 9 bases map to TRBD1. J lost 1 base, V lost 5 bases, and 3 bases had no gene match. CDR1 is SGHAT and CDR2 is FQNNGV in the germline V gene. The CDR3 sequence is 15 residues long. The CDR3 DNA is TGTGCCAGCAGCGAGGGGACAGGGTCTGGAAACACCATATATTTT. Translating it yields CASSEGTGSGNTIYF.

This clone appeared once. The CDR3 is CASSLTRGEGTDTQYF. The CDR3 nucleotides read TGCGCCAGCAGCCTGACGCGGGGAGAGGGCACAGATACGCAGTATTTT. J is TRBJ2-3 and V is TRBV4-1; D perhaps matches TRBD2 (6 bases). Trimming removed 4 bases at V and 1 base at J, with 15 bases between. There are 16 residues in the CDR3. Germline assignment: CDR1 MGHRA and CDR2 YSYEKL.

V is TRBV5-4 and J is TRBJ2-1, with TRBD2 matching over 8 bases. The CDR3 has 18 amino acids. V was clipped by 1 base and J by 1 base; unmatched bases: 10. Germline CDR1 is SGHNT and CDR2 is YYREEE (reference sequence). CDR3 protein: CASSLRLAGIGSYNEQFF. CDR3 nucleotide sequence: TGTGCCAGCAGCTTGAGGCTAGCGGGTATAGGGTCCTACAATGAGCAGTTCTTC.

The chain recombines TRBV28 with TRBJ2-7, with TRBD1 as a possible D gene (6 bases). The CDR3 is 11 residues long. Germline CDR1 is MDHEN and CDR2 is SYDVKM. The V end lost 2 bases, the J end lost 12 bases, and 11 bases lay between the germline ends. The CDR3 nucleotides are TGTGCCAGCAGTTTAATGGGACACCCGTACTTC. This encodes CASSLMGHPYF.

In its sample, this clone was seen a few times. The rearrangement uses TRBV27 and TRBJ2-7; unclear D gene. Trimming removed 3 bases from V and 1 base from J, with 10 bases in between. Germline assignment: CDR1 MNHEY and CDR2 SMNVEV (reference sequence). The CDR3 is 14 residues long. The CDR3 DNA reads TGTGCCAGCAGTTTGACGGGTGGTTCCTACGAGCAGTACTTC. Translated: CASSLTGGSYEQYF.

This chain links TRBV27 with TRBJ2-7; D uncertain. CDR3 length equals 15 residues. The germline CDR1 and CDR2 sequences are MNHEY and SMNVEV (reference sequence). V gave up 5 bases and J gave up 5 bases, with 19 bases separating them. The CDR3 protein is CASSPLPIGPHEQYF. The CDR3 DNA sequence: TGTGCCAGCAGTCCGCTCCCAATAGGGCCCCACGAGCAGTACTTC.